This T cell receptor (beta chain) was observed in a study of T cell responses to AZD1222 COVID-19 vaccine. Study in general: Second-dose groups at about 4 or about 12 weeks were pooled.

Generated by immunoSEQ multiplex PCR, the TCRdb table keeps only in-frame clones and is missing some. This table holds 100,000 to 150,000 clones, about nine tenths found once. Turning to this clone: The antigen remains undetermined.

Study observations and caveats: Repertoires were collected only later (after the peak T cell response had occurred). Only 5 or 6 AZD1222 recipients tested seropositive at baseline.

The receptor's source is an adult in good health. This material consisted of peripheral blood, taken on day 0 of AZD1222 vaccination.

The CDR3 sequence is CASSQVVGQETQYF. DNA of the CDR3: TGTGCCAGCAGCCAAGTAGTGGGACAAGAGACCCAGTACTTC. The V and J genes are TRBV3-1 (or the pseudogene TRBV3-2) and TRBJ2-5, with no clear D. V gave up 1 base and J gave up 2 bases, with 8 bases separating them. The CDR3 has 14 amino acids. Per germline, CDR1 LGHDT and CDR2 YNNKEL (reference sequence).